The 19 T cell receptor beta chains presented below share a single source sample, sequenced in a study of monozygotic twins with inflammatory bowel disease. TCRdb reprocessed the 5' RACE reads and reports one entry per CDR3 protein, with no DNA. This listing includes tens of thousands of distinct CDR3 sequences. Sequenced input: blood. The source of these receptors is a human donor with ulcerative colitis or Crohn's disease, or a healthy co-twin of an affected twin (not recorded which).

This chain connects TRBV18 to TRBJ1-1; TCRdb's assignment of TRBD1 cannot be checked, as there is no DNA. Germline V lookup: CDR1 KGHSH, CDR2 LQKENI. CDR3 length: 16 amino acids. CDR3 amino acids: CASRKNADSTNTEAFF.

The chain combines TRBV7-2 with TRBJ2-3. Germline CDR1 reads SGHTA; CDR2 reads FQGNSA. The CDR3 is 12 residues long. Here the CDR3 reads CASSLLRDTQYF.

The chain combines TRBV24-1 with TRBJ2-3; the D call of TRBD2 rests on TCRdb alone, since no DNA is present to check it. This CDR3 comprises 15 residues. Germline loops: CDR1 KGHDR, CDR2 SFDVKD. CDR3 protein: CATSDPGRGSDTQYF.

The genes are TRBV6-1 and TRBJ1-4. The CDR3 spans 15 residues. Germline V CDR1 and CDR2: MNHNS, SASEGT. CDR3 amino acids: CASSADFTTNEKLFF.

CDR3 amino acids: CASSRMFSTGELCF. This sequence joins TRBV9 and TRBJ2-2. Germline-derived CDR1 and CDR2 are SGDLS and YYNGEE. The CDR3 length is 14 residues.

V is TRBV3-1 and J is TRBJ1-5. There are 15 residues in the CDR3. Germline CDR1 LGHDT, CDR2 YNNKEL (reference sequence). The CDR3 reads CASSLGANSNQPQHF.

The chain carries TRBV13 and TRBJ1-1. The CDR3 contains 14 residues. Germline lookup yields CDR1 PRHDT and CDR2 FYEKMQ (reference sequence). CDR3 region: CASSIRVPETEAFF.

CDR3 protein: CASSPRGGDEKLFF. This rearrangement joins TRBV5-1 to TRBJ1-4; TCRdb's D gene call, TRBD1, goes unchecked for lack of DNA. CDR1 is SGHRS, CDR2 YFSETQ, per germline. The CDR3 length is 14 residues.

The chain carries TRBV27 and TRBJ1-1; TCRdb proposes TRBD1, but this gene call is untestable without DNA. The germline V gene has CDR1 MNHEY and CDR2 SMNVEV (reference sequence). This CDR3 spans 14 amino acids. CDR3 sequence reads: CSSGGDRGRTEAFF.

The chain joins TRBV20-1 to TRBJ1-2; TCRdb returns TRBD1, unconfirmable since there is no DNA. CDR3 length: 14 amino acids. The germline CDR1 and CDR2 sequences are DFQATT and SNEGSKA (reference sequence). CDR3 protein: CSARDPTGGKSYTF.

CDR3 amino acids: CASSLGPGTIYEQYF. The chain joins TRBV5-4 to TRBJ2-7; the TCRdb call, TRBD1, lacks DNA for checking. Germline V CDR1 and CDR2: SGHNT, YYREEE (reference sequence). This CDR3 spans 15 amino acids.

The chain uses TRBV27 and TRBJ1-1; TCRdb selects TRBD1, and the lack of DNA leaves this call unchecked. CDR1 and CDR2 (germline): MNHEY, SMNVEV (reference sequence). The CDR3 is 14 residues long. CDR3 amino acids: CASSPPGRGIEAFF.

The chain recombines TRBV20-1 with TRBJ2-5; absent DNA, TCRdb's TRBD2 call cannot be checked. The CDR3 has 14 residues. Germline CDR1 reads DFQATT; CDR2 reads SNEGSKA (reference sequence). The CDR3 here is CSARRGTSAVAQYF.

This rearrangement joins TRBV5-1 to TRBJ2-2; the TCRdb D gene call, TRBD1, has no DNA to confirm it. The length of the CDR3 is 16 residues. Germline CDR1 and CDR2: SGHRS and YFSETQ. CDR3 sequence reads: CASTLRDRPNTGELFF.

The chain links TRBV20-1 to TRBJ2-1; there is no DNA to check the TCRdb D call of TRBD1. CDR1 DFQATT and CDR2 SNEGSKA come from the germline V gene (reference sequence). This CDR3 is 16 amino acids long. The CDR3 spells CSAIRFGGAITDEQFF.

The rearrangement links TRBV29-1 to TRBJ1-2; TCRdb's D gene call, TRBD1, goes unchecked for lack of DNA. CDR3 length: 11 residues. Per the germline V gene, CDR1 is SQVTM and CDR2 is ANQGSEA. The CDR3 loop reads CSVRQGAGYTF.

The chain uses TRBV7-9 and TRBJ1-2; without DNA, the TCRdb call of TRBD1 cannot be checked. Germline values: CDR1 SEHNR, CDR2 FQNEAQ (reference sequence). The CDR3 covers 15 residues. The CDR3 reads CASSTGTAINYGYTF.

CDR3 region: CASSSTMGYRGEQYF. The chain joins TRBV7-9 to TRBJ2-7; TCRdb outputs TRBD2, but without DNA this stays unchecked. Germline assignment: CDR1 SEHNR and CDR2 FQNEAQ (reference sequence). The CDR3 is 15 amino acids.

The rearrangement joins TRBV5-8 to TRBJ1-3; the D gene TCRdb calls, TRBD1, cannot be checked with no DNA. This CDR3 comprises 13 residues. Per germline, CDR1 SGHTS and CDR2 YDEGEE. The CDR3 spells CASRPGPRNTIYF.